Sequencing of this T cell receptor (beta chain) was carried out in a study of T cell changes during pregnancy in multiple sclerosis. The repertoire was sequenced with immunoSEQ multiplex PCR; TCRdb's copy has only in-frame clones and lacks some. Of approximately 74,000 clones listed, 85% to 95% are singletons. Germline CDR1 reads MDHEN; CDR2 reads SYDVKM. The CDR3 has 16 residues. The V gene lost 7 bases and the J gene lost 0 bases, with 17 bases spanning the gap. The sequencing here drew on peripheral blood, taken before pregnancy. The chain joins TRBV28 to TRBJ2-3; D unclear. This TCR came from a female donor with multiple sclerosis, enrolled in a pregnancy study. The CDR3 is CASTRVVGASTDTQYF. CDR3 coding DNA: TGTGCCAGCACCCGGGTTGTGGGTGCCAGCACAGATACGCAGTATTTT.